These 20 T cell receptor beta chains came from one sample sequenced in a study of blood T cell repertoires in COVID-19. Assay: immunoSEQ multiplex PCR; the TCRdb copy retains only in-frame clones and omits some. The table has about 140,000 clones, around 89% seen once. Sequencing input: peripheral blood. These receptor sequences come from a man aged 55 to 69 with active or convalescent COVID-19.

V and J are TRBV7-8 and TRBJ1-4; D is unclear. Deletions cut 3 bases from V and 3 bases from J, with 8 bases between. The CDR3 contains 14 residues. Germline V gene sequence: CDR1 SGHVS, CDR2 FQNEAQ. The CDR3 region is CASSFGQANEKLFF. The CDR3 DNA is TGTGCCAGCAGCTTTGGGCAGGCTAATGAAAAACTGTTTTTT.

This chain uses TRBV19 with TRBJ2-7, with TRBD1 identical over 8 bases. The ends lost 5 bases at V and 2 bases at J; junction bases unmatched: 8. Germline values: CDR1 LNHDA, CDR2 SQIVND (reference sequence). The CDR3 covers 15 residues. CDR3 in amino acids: CASSPNRGEAYEQYF. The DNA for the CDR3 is TGTGCCAGTAGTCCAAACAGGGGGGAGGCCTACGAGCAGTACTTC.

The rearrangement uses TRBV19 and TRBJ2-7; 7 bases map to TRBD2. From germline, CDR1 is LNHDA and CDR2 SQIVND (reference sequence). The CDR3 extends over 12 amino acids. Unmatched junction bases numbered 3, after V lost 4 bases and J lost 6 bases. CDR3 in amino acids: CASSTGTTEQYF. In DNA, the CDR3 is TGTGCCAGTAGTACCGGGACTACCGAGCAGTACTTC.

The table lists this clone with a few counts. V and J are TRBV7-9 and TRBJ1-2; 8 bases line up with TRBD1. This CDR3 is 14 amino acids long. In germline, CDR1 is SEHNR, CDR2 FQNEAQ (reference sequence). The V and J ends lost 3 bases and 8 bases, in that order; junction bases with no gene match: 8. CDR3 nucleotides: TGTGCCAGCAGCTTCTCGACAGGGGAGGACGGCTACACCTTC. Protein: CASSFSTGEDGYTF.

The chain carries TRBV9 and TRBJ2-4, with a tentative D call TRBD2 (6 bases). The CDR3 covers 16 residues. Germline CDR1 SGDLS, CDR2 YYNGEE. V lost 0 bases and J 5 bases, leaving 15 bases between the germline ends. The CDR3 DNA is TGTGCCAGCAGCGTAGCGGTGAAGGAGGGGCAAAACATTCAGTACTTC. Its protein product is CASSVAVKEGQNIQYF.

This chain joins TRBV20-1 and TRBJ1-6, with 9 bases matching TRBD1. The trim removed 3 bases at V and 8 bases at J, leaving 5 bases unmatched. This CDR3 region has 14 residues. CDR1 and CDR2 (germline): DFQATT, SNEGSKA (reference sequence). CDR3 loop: CSASSDRGDSPLHF. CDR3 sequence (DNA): TGCAGTGCTAGTTCGGACAGGGGTGATTCACCCCTCCACTTT.

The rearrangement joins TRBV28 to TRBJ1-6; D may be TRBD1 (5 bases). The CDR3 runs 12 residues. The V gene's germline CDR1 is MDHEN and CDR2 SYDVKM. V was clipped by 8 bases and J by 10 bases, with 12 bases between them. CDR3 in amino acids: CASQGFNSPLHF. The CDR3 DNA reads TGTGCCAGCCAGGGATTCAACTCACCCCTCCACTTT.

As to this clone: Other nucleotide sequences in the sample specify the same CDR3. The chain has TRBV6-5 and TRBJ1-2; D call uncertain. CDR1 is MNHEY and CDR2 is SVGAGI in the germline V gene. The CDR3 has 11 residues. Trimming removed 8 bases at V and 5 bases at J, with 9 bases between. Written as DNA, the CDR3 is TGTGCCAGCTCTAGCGGTTATGGCTACACCTTC. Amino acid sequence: CASSSGYGYTF.

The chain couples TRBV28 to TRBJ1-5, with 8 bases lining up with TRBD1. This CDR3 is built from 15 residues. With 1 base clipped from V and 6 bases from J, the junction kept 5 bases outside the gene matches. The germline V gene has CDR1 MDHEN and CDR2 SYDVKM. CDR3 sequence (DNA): TGTGCCAGCAGTTTATTGCAGGGGGCGGGTCAGCCCCAGCATTTT. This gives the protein CASSLLQGAGQPQHF. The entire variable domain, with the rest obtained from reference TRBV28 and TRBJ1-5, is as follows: DVKVTQSSRYLVKRTGEKVFLECVQDMDHENMFWYRQDPGLGLRLIYFSYDVKMKEKGDIPEGYSVSREKKERFSLILESASTNQTSMYLCASSLLQGAGQPQHFGDGTRLSIL.

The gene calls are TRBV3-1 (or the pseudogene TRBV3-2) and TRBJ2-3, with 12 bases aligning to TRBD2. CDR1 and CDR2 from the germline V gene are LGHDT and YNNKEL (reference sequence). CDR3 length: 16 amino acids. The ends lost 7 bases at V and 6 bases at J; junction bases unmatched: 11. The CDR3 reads CASTPGLAGTSDTQYF. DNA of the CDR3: TGTGCCAGCACCCCCGGACTAGCGGGAACCTCCGATACGCAGTATTTT.

CDR3 bases: TGTGCCAGCAGCTTCGAAAGCGGCGCTGGGGAGCAGTTCTTC. Protein product: CASSFESGAGEQFF. This chain joins TRBV11-3 and TRBJ2-1; maybe TRBD2 (5 bases). V lost 3 bases, J lost 10 bases, and 16 bases lay in between. CDR1 is SGHNT, CDR2 YENEEA, per germline. The CDR3 runs 14 residues. The full variable domain, in which reference TRBV11-3 and TRBJ2-1 provide the parts outside the CDR3, is EAGVVQSPRYKIIEKKQPVAFWCNPISGHNTLYWYLQNLGQGPELLIRYENEEAVDDSQLPKDRFSAERLKGVDSTLKIQPAELGDSAVYLCASSFESGAGEQFFGPGTRLTVL.

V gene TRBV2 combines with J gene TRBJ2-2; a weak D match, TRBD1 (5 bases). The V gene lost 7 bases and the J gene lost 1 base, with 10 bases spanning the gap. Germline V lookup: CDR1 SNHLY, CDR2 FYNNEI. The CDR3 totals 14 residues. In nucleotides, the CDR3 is TGTGCCAGCAAAAGGCAGGGGAACACCGGGGAGCTGTTTTTT. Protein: CASKRQGNTGELFF.

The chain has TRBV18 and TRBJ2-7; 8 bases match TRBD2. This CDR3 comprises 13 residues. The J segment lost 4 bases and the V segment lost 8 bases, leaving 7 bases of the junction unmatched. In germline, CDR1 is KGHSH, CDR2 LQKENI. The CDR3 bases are TGTGCCAGCGCGCAGGCGGGAGGTTACGAGCAGTACTTC. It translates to CASAQAGGYEQYF. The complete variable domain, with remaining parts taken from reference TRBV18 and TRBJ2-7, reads NAGVMQNPRHLVRRRGQEARLRCSPMKGHSHVYWYRQLPEEGLKFMVYLQKENIIDESGMPKERFSAEFPKEGPSILRIQQVVRGDSAAYFCASAQAGGYEQYFGPGTRLTVT.

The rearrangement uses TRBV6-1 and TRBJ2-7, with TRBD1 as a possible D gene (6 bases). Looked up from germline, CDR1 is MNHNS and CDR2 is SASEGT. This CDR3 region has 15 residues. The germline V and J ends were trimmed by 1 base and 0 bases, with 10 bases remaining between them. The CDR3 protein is CASSEVGGSSYEQYF. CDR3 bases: TGTGCCAGCAGTGAAGTTGGGGGCAGCTCCTACGAGCAGTACTTC.

This chain's CDR3 is CAIRGTSGSRETQYF. DNA of the CDR3: TGTGCCATCAGAGGGACTAGCGGGAGTCGCGAGACCCAGTACTTC. The V gene is TRBV10-3, the J gene TRBJ2-5, with TRBD2 identical over 14 bases. CDR3 length: 15 residues. With 6 bases clipped from V and 5 bases from J, the junction kept 5 bases outside the gene matches. Looked up from germline, CDR1 is ENHRY and CDR2 is SYGVKD.

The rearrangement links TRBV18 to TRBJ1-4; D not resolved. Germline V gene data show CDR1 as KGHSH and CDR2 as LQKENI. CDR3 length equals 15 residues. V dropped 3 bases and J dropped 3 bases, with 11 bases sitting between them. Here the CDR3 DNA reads TGTGCCAGCTCACCTGCGGGGAGGGCTAATGAAAAACTGTTTTTT. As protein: CASSPAGRANEKLFF.

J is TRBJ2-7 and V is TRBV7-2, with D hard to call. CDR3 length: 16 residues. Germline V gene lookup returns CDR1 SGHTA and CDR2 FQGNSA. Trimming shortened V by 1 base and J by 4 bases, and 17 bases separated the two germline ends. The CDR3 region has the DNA TGTGCCAGCAGCTTAGGATTGGCGGAGTTCGGATACGAGCAGTACTTC. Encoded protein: CASSLGLAEFGYEQYF.

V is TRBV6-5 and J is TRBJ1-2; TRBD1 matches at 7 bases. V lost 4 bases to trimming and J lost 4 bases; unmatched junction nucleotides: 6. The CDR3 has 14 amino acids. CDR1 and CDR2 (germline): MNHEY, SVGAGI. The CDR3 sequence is CASSSRQGPYGYTF. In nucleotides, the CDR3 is TGTGCCAGCAGTTCACGACAGGGACCCTATGGCTACACCTTC.

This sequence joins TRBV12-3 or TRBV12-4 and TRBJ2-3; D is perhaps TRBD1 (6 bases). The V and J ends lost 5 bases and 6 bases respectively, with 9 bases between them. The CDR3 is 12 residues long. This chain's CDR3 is CASSPTGDTQYF. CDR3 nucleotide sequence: TGTGCCAGCAGTCCCACAGGGGATACGCAGTATTTT.

The CDR3, as DNA: TGCAGCGTTGGAGGACAGGGCAAGCCCCAGCATTTT. The encoded protein is CSVGGQGKPQHF. The chain combines TRBV29-1 with TRBJ1-5; TRBD1 matches at 8 bases. Germline assignment: CDR1 SQVTM and CDR2 ANQGSEA. The V segment lost 4 bases and the J segment 8 bases; nucleotides outside the gene matches: 4. The CDR3 spans 12 residues.